Sequencing of this T cell receptor (beta chain) was carried out in a study of blood T cell repertoires in COVID-19. Study overall: Sources were T cells, B-cell-depleted T cells, or PBMCs; the material itself was cDNA or gDNA.

V shed 4 bases, J shed 3 bases, and the junction held 9 bases outside the gene matches. This CDR3 has 15 residues. Per the germline V gene, CDR1 is SGHDT and CDR2 is YYEEEE. Sequenced by immunoSEQ multiplex PCR; TCRdb stores in-frame clones only, minus some. The sample has over 60,000 clones, about 80% seen once; the top ten hold around 20%. Sequencing used peripheral blood. The genes are TRBV5-6 and TRBJ2-7; TRBD1 aligns across 8 bases. The sequence was obtained from a human donor in a cohort sampled during active COVID-19. CDR3 residues: CASSGAGQEIYEQYF. CDR3 sequence (DNA): TGTGCCAGCAGCGGGGCGGGACAGGAAATCTACGAGCAGTACTTC.